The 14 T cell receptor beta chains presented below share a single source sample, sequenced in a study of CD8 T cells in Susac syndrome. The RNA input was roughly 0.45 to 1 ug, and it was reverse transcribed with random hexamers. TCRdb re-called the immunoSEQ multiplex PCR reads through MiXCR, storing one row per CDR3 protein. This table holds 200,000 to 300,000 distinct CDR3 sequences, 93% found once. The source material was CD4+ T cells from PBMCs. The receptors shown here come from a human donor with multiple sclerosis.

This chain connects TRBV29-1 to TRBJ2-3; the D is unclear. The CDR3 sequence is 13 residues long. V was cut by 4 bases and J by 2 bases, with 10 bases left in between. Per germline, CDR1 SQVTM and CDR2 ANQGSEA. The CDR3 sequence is CSVGLRFTDTQYF. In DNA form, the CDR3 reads TGCAGCGTTGGTTTGCGGTTCACAGATACGCAGTATTTT.

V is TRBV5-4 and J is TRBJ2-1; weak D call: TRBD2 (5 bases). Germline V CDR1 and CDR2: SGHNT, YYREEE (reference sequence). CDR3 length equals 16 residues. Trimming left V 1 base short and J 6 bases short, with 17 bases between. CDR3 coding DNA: TGTGCCAGCAGCTTGTCTACTAGGCGCGCGGCCAATGAGCAGTTCTTC. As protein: CASSLSTRRAANEQFF.

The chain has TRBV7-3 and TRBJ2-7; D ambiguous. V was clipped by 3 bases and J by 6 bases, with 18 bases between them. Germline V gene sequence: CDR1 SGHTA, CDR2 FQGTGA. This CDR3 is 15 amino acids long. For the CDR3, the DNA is TGTGCCAGCAGCTTTAAAGCGCCCTTCAAACTCGAGCAGTACGTC. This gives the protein CASSFKAPFKLEQYV.

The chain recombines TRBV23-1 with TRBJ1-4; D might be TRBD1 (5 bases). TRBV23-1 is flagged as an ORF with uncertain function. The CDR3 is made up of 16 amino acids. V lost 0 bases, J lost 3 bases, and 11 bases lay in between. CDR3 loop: CASSQSLRVPNEKLFF. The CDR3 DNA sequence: TGCGCCAGCAGTCAATCGCTCAGGGTACCTAATGAAAAACTGTTTTTT.

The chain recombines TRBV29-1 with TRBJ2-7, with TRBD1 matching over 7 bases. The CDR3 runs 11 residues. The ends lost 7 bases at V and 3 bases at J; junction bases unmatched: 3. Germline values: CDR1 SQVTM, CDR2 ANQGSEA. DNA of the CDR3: TGCAGCGCCCGACAGGGCTACGAGCAGTACGTC. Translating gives CSARQGYEQYV.

CDR3 sequence (DNA): TGTGCCAGCAGCTTAGCGCTGGCAGGTAGCGAAGCTTTCTTT. It yields the protein CASSLALAGSEAFF. The chain carries TRBV7-2 and TRBJ1-1; no firm D call. Germline V gene data show CDR1 as SGHTA and CDR2 as FQGNSA. There are 14 residues in the CDR3. V gave up 0 bases and J gave up 8 bases, with 13 bases separating them.

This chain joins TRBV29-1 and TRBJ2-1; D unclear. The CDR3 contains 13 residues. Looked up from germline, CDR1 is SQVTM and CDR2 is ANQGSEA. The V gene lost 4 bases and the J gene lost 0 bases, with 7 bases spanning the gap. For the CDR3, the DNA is TGCAGCGTTGCGGAGAGCTCCTACAATGAGCAGTTCTTC. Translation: CSVAESSYNEQFF.

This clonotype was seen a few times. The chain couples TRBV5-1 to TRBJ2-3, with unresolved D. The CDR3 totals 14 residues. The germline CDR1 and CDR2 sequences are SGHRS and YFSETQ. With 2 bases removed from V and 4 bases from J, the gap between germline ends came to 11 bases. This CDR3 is CASSLTPPPDTQYF. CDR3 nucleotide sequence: TGCGCCAGCAGCTTAACGCCCCCCCCAGATACGCAGTATTTT.

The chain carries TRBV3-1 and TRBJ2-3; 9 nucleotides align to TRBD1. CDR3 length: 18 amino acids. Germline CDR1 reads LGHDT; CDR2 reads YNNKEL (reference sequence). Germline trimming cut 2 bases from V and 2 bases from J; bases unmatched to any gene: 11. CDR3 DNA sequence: TGTGCCAGCAGCCAACCGGACAGGGGAAGGTGGTACACAGATACGCAGTATTTT. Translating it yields CASSQPDRGRWYTDTQYF.

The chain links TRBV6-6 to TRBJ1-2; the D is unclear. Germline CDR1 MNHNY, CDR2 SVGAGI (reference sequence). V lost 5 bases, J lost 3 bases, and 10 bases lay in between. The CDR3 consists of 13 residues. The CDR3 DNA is TGTGCCAGCAGTGAGAGATCTGACTATGGCTACACCTTC. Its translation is CASSERSDYGYTF.

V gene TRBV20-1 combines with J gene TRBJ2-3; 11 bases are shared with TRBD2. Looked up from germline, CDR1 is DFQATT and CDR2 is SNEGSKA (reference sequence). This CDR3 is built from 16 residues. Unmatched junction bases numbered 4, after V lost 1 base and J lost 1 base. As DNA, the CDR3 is TGCAGTGCTAGAGTACTAGCGGGGGTACGCACAGATACGCAGTATTTT. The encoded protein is CSARVLAGVRTDTQYF.

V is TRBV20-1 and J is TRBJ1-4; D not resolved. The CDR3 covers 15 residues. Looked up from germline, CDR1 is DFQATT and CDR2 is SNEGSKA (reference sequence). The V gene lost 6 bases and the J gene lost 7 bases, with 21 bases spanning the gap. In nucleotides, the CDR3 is TGCAGTGCGGAAGAGGGCGGGAGTCGGTCTGAAAAACTGTTTTTT. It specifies CSAEEGGSRSEKLFF.

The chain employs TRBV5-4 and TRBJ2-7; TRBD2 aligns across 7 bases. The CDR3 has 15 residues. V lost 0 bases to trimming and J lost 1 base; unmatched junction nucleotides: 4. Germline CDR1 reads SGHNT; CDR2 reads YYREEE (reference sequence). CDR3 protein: CASSLDSGSSYEQYF. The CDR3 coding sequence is TGTGCCAGCAGCTTGGATAGCGGGTCGTCCTACGAGCAGTACTTC.

The CDR3 here is CATSDPPNNQPQHF. CDR3 in DNA: TGTGCCACCAGTGACCCGCCTAACAATCAGCCCCAGCATTTT. The chain links TRBV24-1 to TRBJ1-5; no firm D call. The CDR3 is 14 residues long. The germline gives CDR1 KGHDR, CDR2 SFDVKD. The V gene lost 4 bases and the J gene lost 3 bases, with 9 bases spanning the gap.